Listed below are T cell receptor beta chains from one sample, sequenced in a study of identical twins. TCRdb re-called the 5' RACE reads through MiXCR, storing one row per CDR3 protein. This sample has roughly 280,000 distinct CDR3 sequences, with over 8.5% found just once. These same data were also listed under a study on yellow fever vaccine responses in identical twins.

The sample taken for sequencing was CD8+ T cells sorted from blood. The receptors were gathered from a woman aged 18-30 years in good health. Each CDR3 is given with its conserved first and last residue. Fields, in order: clone size, D gene, V gene, CDR3 length, J gene, CDR3 protein, CDR3 DNA. The D gene is left open where the match is weak. Some rows have no size entry. The others give once, few or many, or a class for an expanded clone.

>.|.|TRBV29-1|17|TRBJ1-4
CSVEDPTSSRANEKLFF
TGCAGCGTTGAAGATCCGACCTCGAGCCGCGCTAATGAAAAACTGTTTTTT
>few|.|TRBV19|14|TRBJ2-1
CASSMGLTYNEQFF
TGTGCCAGTAGTATGGGACTTACCTACAATGAGCAGTTCTTC
>.|TRBD2|TRBV10-3|14|TRBJ2-3
CAITPGLDTDTQYF
TGTGCCATCACCCCCGGACTAGACACAGATACGCAGTATTTT
>many|.|TRBV2|14|TRBJ2-5
CASSGLQIQETQYF
TGTGCCAGCAGTGGGTTACAGATCCAAGAGACCCAGTACTTC
>few|TRBD1|TRBV27|15|TRBJ2-1
CASSSLQGAYNEQFF
TGTGCCAGCAGTTCTCTACAGGGGGCCTACAATGAGCAGTTCTTC
>many|.|TRBV6-4|18|TRBJ2-1
CASSQTHISDRLFFEQFF
TGTGCCAGCAGTCAAACCCACATTTCGGACAGATTGTTTTTTGAGCAGTTCTTC
>.|TRBD2|TRBV4-1|20|TRBJ2-1
CASSQDLTSGIFESYNEQFF
TGCGCCAGCAGCCAAGATCTGACTAGCGGTATTTTTGAATCCTACAATGAGCAGTTCTTC
>few|TRBD2|TRBV27|16|TRBJ2-3
CASSPDVGPGGDTQYF
TGTGCCAGCAGTCCAGACGTCGGACCCGGGGGGGATACGCAGTATTTT
>many|.|TRBV6-1|13|TRBJ2-7
CASRNRADYEQYF
TGTGCCAGCAGGAACAGGGCAGACTACGAGCAGTACTTC
>few|.|TRBV15|14|TRBJ1-2
CATSRAAGADGYTF
TGTGCCACCAGCAGAGCAGCCGGGGCGGATGGCTACACCTTC
>many|.|TRBV19|11|TRBJ2-1
CASSFVDEQFF
TGTGCCAGTAGTTTCGTGGATGAGCAGTTCTTC
>.|.|TRBV7-2|15|TRBJ2-7
CASSPTRVVVGEQYF
TGTGCCAGCAGCCCCACCCGGGTGGTCGTGGGGGAGCAGTACTTC
>.|.|TRBV9|13|TRBJ2-1
CASSVNVGAEQFF
TGTGCCAGCAGCGTAAATGTCGGGGCTGAGCAGTTCTTC
>.|.|TRBV5-5|13|TRBJ2-3
CASSLLITDTQYF
TGTGCCAGCAGCCTGCTGATCACAGATACGCAGTATTTT
>.|TRBD2|TRBV23-1|16|TRBJ2-3
CASRPKTSGKPDTQYF
TGCGCCAGCAGACCGAAGACTAGCGGGAAGCCAGATACGCAGTATTTT
>many|.|TRBV2|11|TRBJ1-2
CASSGGDGYTF
TGTGCCAGCAGTGGAGGGGATGGCTACACCTTC
>.|.|TRBV15|14|TRBJ2-7
CATSPRDGFYEQYF
TGTGCCACCAGCCCGCGGGACGGTTTCTACGAGCAGTACTTC
>many|.|TRBV7-3|18|TRBJ1-1
CASSSHPVVTVRGTEAFF
TGTGCCAGCAGCTCTCACCCCGTCGTGACAGTCAGGGGCACTGAAGCTTTCTTT
>few|.|TRBV27|13|TRBJ2-1
CASSLSMGNEQFF
TGTGCCAGCAGTTTATCGATGGGGAATGAGCAGTTCTTC
>.|TRBD1|TRBV7-3|14|TRBJ2-5
CASSRQGSEETQYF
TGTGCCAGCAGCAGACAGGGTTCCGAAGAGACCCAGTACTTC
>.|TRBD2|TRBV5-1|15|TRBJ2-7
CASSSPGLADYEQYF
TGCGCCAGCAGCTCCCCGGGACTAGCGGACTACGAGCAGTACTTC
>.|.|TRBV5-6|16|TRBJ2-3
CASSTKAAGRTDTQYF
TGTGCCAGCAGCACCAAGGCGGCAGGACGCACAGATACGCAGTATTTT
>many|.|TRBV29-1|15|TRBJ2-5
CSVQNWGRSQETQYF
TGCAGCGTACAAAACTGGGGCAGAAGCCAAGAGACCCAGTACTTC
>many|.|TRBV12-3/TRBV12-4|18|TRBJ2-7
CASSAEALDPFVTYEQYF
TGTGCCAGCAGTGCTGAAGCCCTAGATCCCTTCGTGACCTACGAGCAGTACTTC
>.|.|TRBV10-2|15|TRBJ2-2
CASSESAEGWGELFF
TGCGCCAGCAGTGAGTCGGCTGAAGGGTGGGGGGAGCTGTTTTTT
>many|.|TRBV6-1|12|TRBJ1-5
CASRPPSQPQHF
TGTGCCAGCCGACCTCCGTCCCAGCCCCAGCATTTT
>many|.|TRBV6-5|12|TRBJ2-1
CASSYSNNEQFF
TGTGCCAGCAGTTACTCTAACAATGAGCAGTTCTTC
>.|TRBD1|TRBV6-5|11|TRBJ1-2
CATRQGVIYTF
TGTGCCACCCGACAGGGGGTAATCTACACCTTC
>many|TRBD1|TRBV4-3|14|TRBJ2-7
CASSQEDRAYEQYF
TGCGCCAGCAGCCAAGAGGACAGGGCCTACGAGCAGTACTTC
>.|.|TRBV20-1|13|TRBJ2-7
CSARLTDTYEQYF
TGCAGTGCTAGACTAACCGACACCTACGAGCAGTACTTC
>few|.|TRBV7-9|15|TRBJ2-7
CAISTTGQYNYEQYF
TGTGCCATCTCTACCACCGGACAGTACAACTACGAGCAGTACTTC
>many|TRBD2|TRBV27|14|TRBJ2-1
CASTWGGSWNEQFF
TGTGCCAGCACCTGGGGCGGGAGTTGGAATGAGCAGTTCTTC
>many|.|TRBV4-3|16|TRBJ2-1
CASSQDSGTSYNEQFF
TGCGCCAGCAGCCAAGACTCGGGGACCTCCTACAATGAGCAGTTCTTC
>.|TRBD2|TRBV20-1|19|TRBJ2-3
CSALGPRANPGLAGDTQYF
TGCAGTGCTTTGGGCCCCAGAGCAAATCCGGGACTAGCGGGGGATACGCAGTATTTT
>.|TRBD1|TRBV19|18|TRBJ2-2
CASSTSPAGQGGTGELFF
TGTGCCAGTAGTACCTCGCCAGCGGGACAGGGTGGCACCGGGGAGCTGTTTTTT
>.|.|TRBV19|15|TRBJ1-2
CASSWLPGQNYGYTF
TGTGCCAGTAGTTGGCTCCCTGGACAGAACTATGGCTACACCTTC
>many|.|TRBV29-1|14|TRBJ1-1
CSVEFGFGNTEAFF
TGCAGCGTTGAATTTGGGTTTGGGAACACTGAAGCTTTCTTT
>many|TRBD2|TRBV28|15|TRBJ2-5
CASRHGRLAQETQYF
TGTGCCAGCAGGCACGGCCGACTAGCCCAAGAGACCCAGTACTTC
>.|.|TRBV9|13|TRBJ2-1
CASSVVASGEQFF
TGTGCCAGCAGCGTAGTGGCATCGGGTGAGCAGTTCTTC
>.|.|TRBV2|16|TRBJ2-2
CASSEWLGVNTGELFF
TGTGCCAGCAGTGAGTGGTTAGGGGTCAACACCGGGGAGCTGTTTTTT